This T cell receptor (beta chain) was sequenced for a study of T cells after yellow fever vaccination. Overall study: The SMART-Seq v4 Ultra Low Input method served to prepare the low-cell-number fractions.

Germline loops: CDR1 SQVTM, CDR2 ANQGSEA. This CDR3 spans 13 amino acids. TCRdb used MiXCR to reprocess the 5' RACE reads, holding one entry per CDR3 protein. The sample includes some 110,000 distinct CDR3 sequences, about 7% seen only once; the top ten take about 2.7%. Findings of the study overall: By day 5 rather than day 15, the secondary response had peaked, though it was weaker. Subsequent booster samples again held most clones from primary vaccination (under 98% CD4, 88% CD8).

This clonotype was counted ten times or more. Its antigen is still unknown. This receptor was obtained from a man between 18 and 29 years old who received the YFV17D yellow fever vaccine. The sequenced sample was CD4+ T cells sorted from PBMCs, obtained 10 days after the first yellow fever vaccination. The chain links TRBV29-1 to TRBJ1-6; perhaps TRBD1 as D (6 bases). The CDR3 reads CRNRQENNSPLHF. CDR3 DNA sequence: TGCAGAAACAGACAGGAGAATAATTCACCCCTCCACTTT.